Below are 18 T cell receptor beta chains sequenced from a single sample in a study of blood T cell repertoires in COVID-19. The repertoire was sequenced with immunoSEQ multiplex PCR; TCRdb's copy has only in-frame clones and lacks some. The repertoire consists of 120,000 to 150,000 clones, with approximately 83% occurring once and the leading ten covering roughly 1.6%. The source material was peripheral blood. All receptors come from a human donor in a cohort sampled during active COVID-19.

The chain joins TRBV6-1 to TRBJ1-1; 7 positions match TRBD1. This CDR3 is 14 amino acids long. The J segment lost 7 bases and the V segment lost 7 bases, leaving 12 bases of the junction unmatched. Per the germline V gene, CDR1 is MNHNS and CDR2 is SASEGT. The CDR3: CASTQSPRGNEAFF. The DNA of the CDR3 is TGTGCCAGCACTCAATCCCCCAGGGGGAATGAAGCTTTCTTT.

V is TRBV3-1 (or the pseudogene TRBV3-2) and J is TRBJ2-7; TRBD2 is a possible D gene (5 bases). The CDR3 loop spans 15 amino acids. CDR1 and CDR2 from the germline V gene are LGHDT and YNNKEL (reference sequence). With 0 bases removed from V and 2 bases from J, the gap between germline ends came to 11 bases. CDR3 loop: CASSQDREQTYEQYF. The CDR3 coding sequence is TGTGCCAGCAGCCAAGATCGGGAACAGACCTACGAGCAGTACTTC.

The rearrangement links TRBV7-9 to TRBJ1-2; no definite D call. There are 12 residues in the CDR3. The germline V gene encodes CDR1 SEHNR and CDR2 FQNEAQ (reference sequence). Trimming shortened V by 5 bases and J by 6 bases, and 10 bases separated the two germline ends. The CDR3 DNA sequence: TGTGCCAGCAGCCCCCCCTCGGATGGCTACACCTTC. It is translated as CASSPPSDGYTF.

J is TRBJ1-2 and V is TRBV19; 9 bases line up with TRBD1. Germline trimming cut 10 bases from V and 6 bases from J; bases unmatched to any gene: 12. CDR1 and CDR2 from the germline V gene are LNHDA and SQIVND (reference sequence). The CDR3 is 14 amino acids. The CDR3 spells CATLGDRVFHGYTF. The DNA for the CDR3 is TGTGCCACCCTCGGGGACAGGGTTTTTCATGGCTACACCTTC.

The chain recombines TRBV4-3 with TRBJ2-3, with 7 positions matching TRBD2. The CDR3 is made up of 15 amino acids. Germline V gene lookup returns CDR1 LGHNA and CDR2 YSLEER. V was pared by 4 bases and J by 2 bases, with 6 bases of the junction left unmatched. The CDR3 is CASSPQTSFTDTQYF. CDR3 nucleotides: TGCGCCAGCAGCCCTCAGACTAGCTTCACAGATACGCAGTATTTT.

This chain connects TRBV27 to TRBJ2-3; TRBD1 aligns across 10 bases. Trimming at V came to 8 bases and at J to 2 bases, leaving 7 bases not matched to a gene. This CDR3 region has 15 residues. Looked up from germline, CDR1 is MNHEY and CDR2 is SMNVEV (reference sequence). The DNA for the CDR3 is TGTGCCAGCGGGGACAGGGGTTCGTTCACAGATACGCAGTATTTT. Encoded protein: CASGDRGSFTDTQYF.

J is TRBJ1-5 and V is TRBV6-5; tentatively, D is TRBD1 (5 bases). Germline V gene lookup returns CDR1 MNHEY and CDR2 SVGAGI. Trimming shortened V by 5 bases and J by 6 bases, and 11 bases separated the two germline ends. The CDR3 length is 13 residues. This CDR3 is CASSLTQGQPQHF. DNA for the CDR3: TGTGCCAGCAGTCTTACCCAGGGTCAGCCCCAGCATTTT.

The CDR3 nucleotides read TGTGCTAGTGGTTCCCCGGGTAGCCATGAGCAGTTCTTC. It specifies CASGSPGSHEQFF. The V gene is TRBV12-5, the J gene TRBJ2-1; D is unclear. Germline V lookup: CDR1 LGHNT, CDR2 FRNRAP. This CDR3 is 13 amino acids long. With 4 bases removed from V and 8 bases from J, the gap between germline ends came to 12 bases.

V gene TRBV3-1 (or the pseudogene TRBV3-2) combines with J gene TRBJ2-2; 8 positions match TRBD2. Germline V gene sequence: CDR1 LGHDT, CDR2 YNNKEL (reference sequence). V lost 3 bases to trimming and J lost 7 bases; unmatched junction nucleotides: 10. The length of the CDR3 is 16 residues. The CDR3 DNA sequence: TGTGCCAGCAGCCAGGGCTACACTAGCGGCCACGGGGAGCTGTTTTTT. This gives the protein CASSQGYTSGHGELFF.

The CDR3 nucleotides are TGTGCCAGCACCCCAAGGGGCCCCAATGAGCAGTTCTTC. It encodes CASTPRGPNEQFF. The genes are TRBV6-5 and TRBJ2-1; possibly TRBD1 for D (5 bases). Per the germline V gene, CDR1 is MNHEY and CDR2 is SVGAGI. Trimming removed 7 bases at V and 6 bases at J, with 13 bases between. This CDR3 is built from 13 residues.

The CDR3 here is CASSSAGGRNEQFF. The CDR3 nucleotides read TGTGCCAGCAGCTCCGCAGGGGGCCGCAATGAGCAGTTCTTC. The rearrangement uses TRBV9 and TRBJ2-1; TRBD1 agrees at 8 bases. CDR3 length: 14 residues. Germline CDR1 and CDR2: SGDLS and YYNGEE. V lost 4 bases and J lost 6; bases outside the gene matches: 6.

The rearrangement links TRBV5-4 to TRBJ1-2; a possible D gene is TRBD1 (5 bases). V lost 2 bases and J lost 8, with 13 bases in between. Germline V gene sequence: CDR1 SGHNT, CDR2 YYREEE (reference sequence). The CDR3 is made up of 13 amino acids. The CDR3 nucleotides are TGTGCCAGCAGCTTAATCGTGGGGCTAGGCTACACCTTC. Protein sequence: CASSLIVGLGYTF.

In nucleotides, the CDR3 is TGTGCCAGCAGTGGGGGGAGGGGCACAGATACGCAGTATTTT. Amino acids: CASSGGRGTDTQYF. V and J are TRBV11-2 and TRBJ2-3, with 7 bases that match TRBD2. This CDR3 comprises 14 residues. Germline CDR1 is SGHAT and CDR2 is FQNNGV. The trim removed 6 bases at V and 1 base at J, leaving 4 bases unmatched. The full variable domain, rest sourced from reference TRBV11-2 and TRBJ2-3, is EAGVAQSPRYKIIEKRQSVAFWCNPISGHATLYWYQQILGQGPKLLIQFQNNGVVDDSQLPKDRFSAERLKGVDSTLKIQPAKLEDSAVYLCASSGGRGTDTQYFGPGTRLTVL.

The J gene is TRBJ2-7, the V gene TRBV9, with 12 bases fitting TRBD2. CDR1 is SGDLS, CDR2 YYNGEE, per germline. J gave up 5 bases and V 0 bases, and 3 bases lay outside the gene matches. The CDR3 contains 15 residues. The CDR3 is CASSVGTSGVNEQYF. For the CDR3, the DNA is TGTGCCAGCAGCGTAGGGACTAGCGGGGTCAACGAGCAGTACTTC.

The V call is TRBV28, the J call TRBJ1-3; 10 positions agree with TRBD1. The V segment lost 4 bases and the J segment 2 bases; nucleotides outside the gene matches: 8. Per the germline V gene, CDR1 is MDHEN and CDR2 is SYDVKM. The CDR3 contains 17 residues. CDR3 coding DNA: TGTGCCAGCAGTTCCGCGACAGGGGGCGTCACTGGAAACACCATATATTTT. This sequence encodes CASSSATGGVTGNTIYF.

J is TRBJ2-7 and V is TRBV28; a weak D match, TRBD1 (5 bases). The CDR3 is made up of 14 amino acids. V gave up 1 base and J gave up 0 bases, with 7 bases separating them. Germline CDR1 reads MDHEN; CDR2 reads SYDVKM. The CDR3 DNA reads TGTGCCAGCAGTTTATCTGGGGCCTCCTACGAGCAGTACTTC. Its translation: CASSLSGASYEQYF.

The chain carries TRBV29-1 and TRBJ2-1, with D maybe TRBD2 (6 bases). The ends were cut back, 4 bases at V and 5 bases at J, with 15 bases in the middle. Germline-derived CDR1 and CDR2 are SQVTM and ANQGSEA. CDR3 size: 14 residues. The CDR3 sequence: CSVGQGLLDNEQFF. The CDR3 DNA reads TGCAGCGTTGGTCAGGGACTGCTGGACAATGAGCAGTTCTTC.

The V gene is TRBV18, the J gene TRBJ1-1; 7 positions match TRBD1. This CDR3 has 15 amino acids. Trimming at V came to 4 bases and at J to 1 base, leaving 6 bases not matched to a gene. Looked up from germline, CDR1 is KGHSH and CDR2 is LQKENI. CDR3 sequence: CASSLSGGENTEAFF. The DNA for the CDR3 is TGTGCCAGCTCACTGTCAGGGGGTGAGAACACTGAAGCTTTCTTT.